This TCR beta chain appears in the sequencing data of a study of yellow fever vaccine responses in identical twins. The CDR3 covers 12 residues. The germline V gene has CDR1 MRHNA and CDR2 SNTAGT. The V and J ends lost 2 bases and 6 bases respectively, with 5 bases between them. Via MiXCR, TCRdb re-called the RT-PCR reads, giving one row per CDR3 protein. The table includes under 3,000 distinct CDR3 sequences, over 65% detected once. Material: T cells from blood (PBMCs), unsorted or a sorted subset (not recorded which), obtained before or after yellow fever vaccination (not recorded which). The origin of this receptor is a young woman who received the yellow fever vaccine. The V and J genes are TRBV6-4 and TRBJ2-1; the D is unclear. The CDR3 protein is CASSDEVNEQFF. The DNA of the CDR3 is TGTGCCAGCAGTGACGAGGTCAATGAGCAGTTCTTC.